This record covers a single T cell receptor (beta chain). The antigen is not known. This sample is drawn from a study of T cell repertoires in cytomegalovirus infection. The wider study: Recently identified HLA-C-restricted CMV epitopes were among the peptides used. Public signatures in TCR beta pointed to CMV infection and matching HLA type. The study, taken as a whole, reports: Within the response measured ex vivo, HLA-C-restricted CMV-specific TCR beta clonotypes were dominant.

Trimming cost V 3 bases and J 5 bases; bases outside gene matches: 8. Per the germline V gene, CDR1 is SGHNT and CDR2 is YYREEE (reference sequence). CDR3 length: 16 amino acids. MiXCR, run by TCRdb on the reads, gives a single entry per CDR3 protein. The sample carries 350,000 to 400,000 distinct CDR3 sequences, roughly 34% recorded once. The sample consisted of cultured PBMCs, taken from culture after CMV antigen stimulation. This clonotype was obtained from a human donor in good health (CMV status not recorded). Some clones in this sample may be carry-over from other donors' samples. The chain carries TRBV5-4 and TRBJ2-5, with 12 positions matching TRBD1. The DNA for the CDR3 is TGTGCCAGCAGCTCCGCCCGGGACAGGGGGCGCGAGACCCAGTACTTC. Protein sequence: CASSSARDRGRETQYF.